Each of the 26 T cell receptor beta chains below was sequenced from the same sample in a study of blood T cell repertoires in COVID-19. Profiled with immunoSEQ multiplex PCR; TCRdb holds only in-frame clones, not every one. The sample lists 300,000 or so clones, around 87% occurring once. The sequencing input was peripheral blood. These receptors were taken from a man between 65 and 85 years old with acute or convalescent COVID-19.

V and J are TRBV27 and TRBJ1-2; 9 positions match TRBD1. CDR1 and CDR2 (germline): MNHEY, SMNVEV (reference sequence). The CDR3 contains 14 residues. The J segment lost 4 bases and the V segment lost 6 bases, leaving 6 bases of the junction unmatched. CDR3: CASRTPGQGYGYTF. Written as DNA, the CDR3 is TGTGCCAGCAGAACCCCGGGACAGGGCTATGGCTACACCTTC.

The chain links TRBV5-1 to TRBJ1-2, with 9 bases aligning to TRBD1. This CDR3 contains 18 residues. With V trimmed by 0 bases and J by 7 bases, 16 bases remained unmatched. Germline assignment: CDR1 SGHRS and CDR2 YFSETQ. The CDR3: CASSLARTGASRVGGYTF. The CDR3 nucleotides are TGCGCCAGCAGCTTGGCCAGGACAGGGGCCTCTCGGGTCGGTGGCTACACCTTC.

The V and J genes are TRBV6-5 and TRBJ1-3; tentatively, D is TRBD1 (5 bases). The germline gives CDR1 MNHEY, CDR2 SVGAGI. CDR3 length: 14 residues. V lost 5 bases and J 3 bases, leaving 11 bases between the germline ends. The CDR3 is CASSTPDSGNTIYF. Here the CDR3 DNA reads TGTGCCAGCAGTACCCCCGACAGTGGAAACACCATATATTTT.

CDR3 in amino acids: CASSLEAGSGDTF. Written as DNA, the CDR3 is TGTGCCAGCAGCTTAGAGGCGGGATCGGGGGACACCTTC. This chain connects TRBV7-2 to TRBJ1-2; TRBD1 is a possible D gene (5 bases). The CDR3 is 13 amino acids. Trimming pared 1 base from V and 12 bases from J, leaving 15 bases between. CDR1 is SGHTA, CDR2 FQGNSA, per germline.

The chain couples TRBV28 to TRBJ2-5, with 9 bases aligning to TRBD1. Unmatched junction bases numbered 4, after V lost 3 bases and J lost 5 bases. The CDR3 extends over 14 amino acids. Germline assignment: CDR1 MDHEN and CDR2 SYDVKM. DNA for the CDR3: TGTGCCAGCAGTTTGGACAGGGGTTGGGAGACCCAGTACTTC. Its protein product is CASSLDRGWETQYF. The full variable domain, with the rest looked up from reference TRBV28 and TRBJ2-5, is DVKVTQSSRYLVKRTGEKVFLECVQDMDHENMFWYRQDPGLGLRLIYFSYDVKMKEKGDIPEGYSVSREKKERFSLILESASTNQTSMYLCASSLDRGWETQYFGPGTRLLVL.

In this sample, this clone turned up a few times. The rearrangement joins TRBV3-1 (or the pseudogene TRBV3-2) to TRBJ2-1, with 11 bases identical to TRBD2. The CDR3 extends over 16 amino acids. The germline CDR1 and CDR2 sequences are LGHDT and YNNKEL (reference sequence). The J segment lost 4 bases and the V segment lost 6 bases, leaving 8 bases of the junction unmatched. Here the CDR3 reads CASRGRLAGHYNEQFF. For the CDR3, the DNA is TGTGCCAGCAGGGGGAGACTAGCGGGACATTACAATGAGCAGTTCTTC.

The chain carries TRBV11-2 and TRBJ2-2, with a tentative D call TRBD1 (5 bases). The CDR3 runs 18 residues. Trimming stripped 5 bases from V and 4 bases from J, with 23 bases between. Looked up from germline, CDR1 is SGHAT and CDR2 is FQNNGV. The CDR3 coding sequence is TGTGCCAGCAGCGCATTAAAGGGGCAGGTCGGCGGCACCGGGGAGCTGTTTTTT. Residues: CASSALKGQVGGTGELFF. Using reference TRBV11-2 and TRBJ2-2 for the parts outside the CDR3, the full variable domain is EAGVAQSPRYKIIEKRQSVAFWCNPISGHATLYWYQQILGQGPKLLIQFQNNGVVDDSQLPKDRFSAERLKGVDSTLKIQPAKLEDSAVYLCASSALKGQVGGTGELFFGEGSRLTVL.

This chain connects TRBV9 to TRBJ1-1; D is undetermined. V lost 0 bases and J lost 9, with 9 bases in between. The CDR3 runs to 12 residues. Germline-derived CDR1 and CDR2 are SGDLS and YYNGEE. CDR3 nucleotide sequence: TGTGCCAGCAGCGTAGTTGGAGGGAAAGCTTTCTTT. Amino acid sequence: CASSVVGGKAFF.

This chain joins TRBV19 and TRBJ2-1, with D perhaps TRBD2 (6 bases). The CDR3 totals 14 residues. The V end was cut by 3 bases, the J end by 4 bases, with 10 bases between. Looked up from germline, CDR1 is LNHDA and CDR2 is SQIVND (reference sequence). CDR3 sequence reads: CASSMGSGYNEQFF. In DNA, the CDR3 is TGTGCCAGTAGTATGGGTAGCGGATACAATGAGCAGTTCTTC.

The chain is built from TRBV4-2 and TRBJ2-2; weak D call: TRBD1 (6 bases). Trimming took 2 bases from V and 1 from J, leaving 8 bases between them. The CDR3 length is 15 residues. CDR1 and CDR2 from the germline V gene are LGHNA and YNFKEQ. CDR3 nucleotides: TGTGCCAGCAGCCAACAGGGACAGAACACCGGGGAGCTGTTTTTT. Translating it yields CASSQQGQNTGELFF.

This rearrangement joins TRBV27 to TRBJ2-7, with D perhaps TRBD1 (7 bases). This CDR3 is built from 15 residues. Germline-derived CDR1 and CDR2 are MNHEY and SMNVEV (reference sequence). V lost 3 bases, J lost 3 bases, and 15 bases lay in between. This chain's CDR3 is CASSFGGRTGYEQYF. Here the CDR3 DNA reads TGTGCCAGCAGTTTCGGTGGGAGGACAGGCTACGAGCAGTACTTC.

This chain connects TRBV10-2 to TRBJ2-7; TRBD1 agrees at 7 bases. The CDR3 loop spans 13 amino acids. With V trimmed by 6 bases and J by 3 bases, 5 bases remained unmatched. The germline gives CDR1 WSHSY, CDR2 SAAADI. CDR3 sequence (DNA): TGCGCCAGCAGAAGGGACAGTCACTACGAGCAGTACTTC. It encodes CASRRDSHYEQYF.

The V call is TRBV7-6, the J call TRBJ2-3; D perhaps matches TRBD2 (7 bases). This CDR3 has 16 amino acids. V lost 5 bases and J lost 0, with 15 bases in between. Germline assignment: CDR1 SGHVS and CDR2 FNYEAQ. CDR3 sequence reads: CASSAAGATSTDTQYF. The CDR3 nucleotides are TGTGCCAGCAGCGCCGCGGGGGCTACTAGCACAGATACGCAGTATTTT.

The CDR3 nucleotides are TGCAGCGTTGTTTTACAGGGTGAGAACACCGGGGAGCTGTTTTTT. Its protein product is CSVVLQGENTGELFF. The genes are TRBV29-1 and TRBJ2-2; possible D gene TRBD1, 6 bases. From germline, CDR1 is SQVTM and CDR2 ANQGSEA. The ends were cut back, 4 bases at V and 1 base at J, with 13 bases in the middle. The CDR3 has 15 residues.

This CDR3 is CASSLSGIGLGNEQFF. The CDR3 DNA sequence: TGTGCCAGCAGCTTGAGCGGGATTGGCCTTGGGAATGAGCAGTTCTTC. The rearrangement joins TRBV7-9 to TRBJ2-1; 7 bases fit TRBD2. Trimming cost V 3 bases and J 7 bases; bases outside gene matches: 12. The CDR3 length is 16 residues. Germline V gene lookup returns CDR1 SEHNR and CDR2 FQNEAQ (reference sequence).

Written as DNA, the CDR3 is TGTGCCAGCAGCCAAGACGGGACTAGATATAATGAGCAGTTCTTC. Protein product: CASSQDGTRYNEQFF. The rearrangement uses TRBV4-2 and TRBJ2-1; 8 positions match TRBD2. Germline V lookup: CDR1 LGHNA, CDR2 YNFKEQ. The CDR3 loop spans 15 amino acids. The ends lost 0 bases at V and 7 bases at J; junction bases unmatched: 5.

V and J are TRBV28 and TRBJ2-7, with D uncertain. The germline CDR1 and CDR2 sequences are MDHEN and SYDVKM. V was cut by 4 bases and J by 0 bases, with 16 bases left in between. The CDR3 totals 16 residues. The CDR3 nucleotides are TGTGCCAGCAGTTCTTATAGGAGAAAAACCTCCTACGAGCAGTACTTC. It codes for CASSSYRRKTSYEQYF.

This clone occurred once. J is TRBJ1-5 and V is TRBV2; 9 bases match TRBD1. The trim removed 3 bases at V and 1 base at J, leaving 4 bases unmatched. The CDR3 consists of 16 residues. Germline V gene sequence: CDR1 SNHLY, CDR2 FYNNEI. The CDR3 loop is CASSDGTGSSNQPQHF. The CDR3 nucleotides are TGTGCCAGCAGTGATGGGACAGGGTCGAGCAATCAGCCCCAGCATTTT.

The chain recombines TRBV7-8 with TRBJ1-1, with D possibly matching TRBD1 (6 bases). Trimming cost V 5 bases and J 4 bases, with 17 bases left between them. Germline CDR1 and CDR2: SGHVS and FQNEAQ. This CDR3 region has 15 residues. The CDR3 sequence: CASSQIRGWSTEAFF. The CDR3 nucleotides read TGTGCCAGCAGCCAAATAAGGGGGTGGTCCACTGAAGCTTTCTTT.

This chain joins TRBV7-2 and TRBJ1-2, with 9 bases matching TRBD1. After removal of 5 bases from V and 7 bases from J, the junction contained 5 bases not matched to a gene. The CDR3 is 13 amino acids. Germline V gene sequence: CDR1 SGHTA, CDR2 FQGNSA. Here the CDR3 reads CASSRDRAGGYTF. CDR3 in DNA: TGTGCCAGCAGCCGGGACAGGGCAGGTGGCTACACCTTC.

This chain uses TRBV28 with TRBJ1-2; weak D call: TRBD1 (6 bases). Looked up from germline, CDR1 is MDHEN and CDR2 is SYDVKM. Trimming cost V 5 bases and J 7 bases, with 20 bases left between them. The CDR3 spans 15 residues. The CDR3, as DNA: TGTGCCAGCAGTAAACCTACAGGGACCCTGCCTGGCTACACCTTC. As protein: CASSKPTGTLPGYTF.

This clone is a singleton in its sample. V usage is TRBV21-1 and J usage is TRBJ2-1; the table names TRBD1, a call not compared with the DNA. TRBV21-1 is assigned pseudogene status. The CDR3 is 17 residues long. Written as DNA, the CDR3 is TGTGCCAGCGGGAAGACAGGCCTCTCGAGCTCCTACAATGAGCAGTTCTTC. Translating it yields CASGKTGLSSSYNEQFF.

The CDR3 DNA reads TGTGCCAGCAGTGGACAGGGGTTCACTGAAGCTTTCTTT. Amino acid sequence: CASSGQGFTEAFF. The chain carries TRBV25-1 and TRBJ1-1, with 8 bases that match TRBD1. Germline V gene sequence: CDR1 MGHDK, CDR2 SYGVNS. The CDR3 is 13 residues long. Germline trimming cut 4 bases from V and 4 bases from J; bases unmatched to any gene: 2. Using reference TRBV25-1 and TRBJ1-1 for the parts outside the CDR3, the full variable domain is EADIYQTPRYLVIGTGKKITLECSQTMGHDKMYWYQQDPGMELHLIHYSYGVNSTEKGDLSSESTVSRIRTEHFPLTLESARPSHTSQYLCASSGQGFTEAFFGQGTRLTVV.

The rearrangement uses TRBV28 and TRBJ1-2, with D maybe TRBD1 (6 bases). CDR1 is MDHEN, CDR2 SYDVKM, per germline. The CDR3 is 16 residues long. With 0 bases removed from V and 0 bases from J, the gap between germline ends came to 11 bases. The CDR3 loop is CASSLWGGQTNYGYTF. In DNA, the CDR3 is TGTGCCAGCAGTTTATGGGGGGGGCAAACTAACTATGGCTACACCTTC.

The chain employs TRBV5-1 and TRBJ1-3, with a weak D call TRBD1 (6 bases). With 0 bases removed from V and 2 bases from J, the gap between germline ends came to 12 bases. CDR1 and CDR2 (germline): SGHRS, YFSETQ. The CDR3 loop spans 16 amino acids. The CDR3 is CASSLVQGHAGNTIYF. The CDR3 bases are TGCGCCAGCAGCTTGGTTCAGGGGCACGCTGGAAACACCATATATTTT. The full variable domain, in which reference TRBV5-1 and TRBJ1-3 provide the parts outside the CDR3, is KAGVTQTPRYLIKTRGQQVTLSCSPISGHRSVSWYQQTPGQGLQFLFEYFSETQRNKGNFPGRFSGRQFSNSRSEMNVSTLELGDSALYLCASSLVQGHAGNTIYFGEGSWLTVV.

The rearrangement joins TRBV5-5 to TRBJ2-7; 7 nucleotides align to TRBD2. Germline V gene sequence: CDR1 SGHKS, CDR2 YYEKEE (reference sequence). This CDR3 spans 15 amino acids. V lost 0 bases and J lost 4; bases outside the gene matches: 7. The CDR3 sequence: CASSLAGGSAYEQYF. The CDR3 bases are TGTGCCAGCAGCTTGGCGGGCGGGAGTGCTTACGAGCAGTACTTC.